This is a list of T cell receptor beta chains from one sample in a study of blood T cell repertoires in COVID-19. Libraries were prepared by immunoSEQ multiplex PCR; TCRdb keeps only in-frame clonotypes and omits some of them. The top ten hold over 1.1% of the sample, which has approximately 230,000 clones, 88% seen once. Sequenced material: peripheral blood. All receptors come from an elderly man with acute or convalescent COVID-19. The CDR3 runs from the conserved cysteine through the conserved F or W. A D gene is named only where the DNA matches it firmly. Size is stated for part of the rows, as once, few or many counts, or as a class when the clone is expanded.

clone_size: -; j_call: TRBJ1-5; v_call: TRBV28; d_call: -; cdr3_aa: CASSLNTHSNQPQHF; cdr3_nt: TGTGCCAGCAGTTTAAACACACATAGCAATCAGCCCCAGCATTTT
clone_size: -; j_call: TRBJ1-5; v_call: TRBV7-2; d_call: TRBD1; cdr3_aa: CASSRDRNSNQPQHF; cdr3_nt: TGTGCCAGCAGCAGGGACAGAAATAGCAATCAGCCCCAGCATTTT
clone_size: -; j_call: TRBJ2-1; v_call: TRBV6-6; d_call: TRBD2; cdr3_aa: CASSYSLLAGGNEQFF; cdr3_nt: TGTGCCAGCAGTTACTCGTTACTAGCGGGAGGTAATGAGCAGTTCTTC
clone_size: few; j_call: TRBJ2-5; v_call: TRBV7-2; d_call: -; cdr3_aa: CASSLGRGGAQETQYF; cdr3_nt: TGTGCCAGCAGCTTAGGCCGAGGGGGGGCACAAGAGACCCAGTACTTC
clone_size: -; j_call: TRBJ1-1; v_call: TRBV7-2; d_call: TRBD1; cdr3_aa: CASSFGTGRGTEAFF; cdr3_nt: TGTGCCAGCAGCTTTGGGACAGGGCGAGGAACTGAAGCTTTCTTT
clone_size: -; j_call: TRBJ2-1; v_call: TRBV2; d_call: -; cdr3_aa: CASSLSGFSYNEQFF; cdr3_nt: TGTGCCAGCAGTCTCAGCGGGTTCTCCTACAATGAGCAGTTCTTC
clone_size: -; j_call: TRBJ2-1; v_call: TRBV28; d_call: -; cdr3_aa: CASSFLVEDNEQFF; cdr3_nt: TGTGCCAGCAGTTTTCTAGTCGAGGACAATGAGCAGTTCTTC
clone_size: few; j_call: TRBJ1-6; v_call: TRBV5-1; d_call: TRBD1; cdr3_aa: CASSLWTGPYNSPLHF; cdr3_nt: TGCGCCAGCAGCTTGTGGACAGGCCCGTATAATTCACCCCTCCACTTT
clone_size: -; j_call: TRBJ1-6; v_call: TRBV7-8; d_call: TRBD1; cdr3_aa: CASSPRSTGEKSPLHF; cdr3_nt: TGTGCCAGCAGCCCACGCTCGACAGGGGAGAAGTCACCCCTCCACTTT
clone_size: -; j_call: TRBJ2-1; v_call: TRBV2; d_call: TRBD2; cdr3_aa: CASRGGTSGGADEQFF; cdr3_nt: TGTGCCAGCAGAGGAGGGACTAGCGGGGGGGCAGATGAGCAGTTCTTC
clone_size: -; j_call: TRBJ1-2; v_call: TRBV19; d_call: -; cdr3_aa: CASSIDLGSYGYTF; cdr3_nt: TGTGCCAGTAGTATAGATCTAGGCAGCTATGGCTACACCTTC
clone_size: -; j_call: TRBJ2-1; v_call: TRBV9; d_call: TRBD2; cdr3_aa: CASSVVLAGGLDEQFF; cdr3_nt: TGTGCCAGCAGCGTAGTTCTAGCGGGAGGGTTGGATGAGCAGTTCTTC
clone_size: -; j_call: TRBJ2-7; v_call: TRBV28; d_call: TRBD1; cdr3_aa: CASTRAGTGGYEQYF; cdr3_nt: TGTGCCAGCACCCGGGCCGGGACAGGGGGTTACGAGCAGTACTTC
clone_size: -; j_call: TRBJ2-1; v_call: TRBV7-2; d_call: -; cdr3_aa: CASSLSGSYNEQFF; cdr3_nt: TGTGCCAGCAGCTTAAGCGGGTCCTACAATGAGCAGTTCTTC
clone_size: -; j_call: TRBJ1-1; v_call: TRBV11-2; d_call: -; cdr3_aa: CASSLEGGVNTEAFF; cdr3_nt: TGTGCCAGCAGCTTAGAAGGGGGGGTGAACACTGAAGCTTTCTTT
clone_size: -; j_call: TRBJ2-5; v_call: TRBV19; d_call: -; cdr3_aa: CASSPLLGETQYF; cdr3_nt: TGTGCCAGTAGCCCCTTACTCGGGGAGACCCAGTACTTC
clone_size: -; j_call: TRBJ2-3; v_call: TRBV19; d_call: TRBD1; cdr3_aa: CASRDRGLPDTQYF; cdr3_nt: TGTGCCAGCCGGGACAGGGGGCTGCCAGATACGCAGTATTTT
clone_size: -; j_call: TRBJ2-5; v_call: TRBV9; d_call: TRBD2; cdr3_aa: CASTLPQLAGGPQETQYF; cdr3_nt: TGTGCCAGCACCCTACCCCAACTAGCGGGGGGCCCCCAAGAGACCCAGTACTTC
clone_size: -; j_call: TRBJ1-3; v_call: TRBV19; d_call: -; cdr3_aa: CASSHDSAAVSGNTIYF; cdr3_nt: TGTGCCAGTAGTCACGACAGCGCTGCTGTCTCTGGAAACACCATATATTTT
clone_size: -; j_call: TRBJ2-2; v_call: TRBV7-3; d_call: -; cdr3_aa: CASSADRTNTGELFF; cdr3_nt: TGTGCCAGCAGCGCCGACAGGACGAACACCGGGGAGCTGTTTTTT
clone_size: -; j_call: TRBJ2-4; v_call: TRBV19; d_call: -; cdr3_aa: CASSIDRFGGIAKNIQYF; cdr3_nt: TGTGCCAGTAGTATAGATCGGTTCGGAGGAATAGCCAAAAACATTCAGTACTTC
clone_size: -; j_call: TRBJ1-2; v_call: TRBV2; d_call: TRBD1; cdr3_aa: CADTLGQGARTYTF; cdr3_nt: TGTGCGGACACATTAGGACAGGGGGCGCGGACCTACACCTTC
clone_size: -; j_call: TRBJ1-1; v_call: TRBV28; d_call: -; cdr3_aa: CASSIQVSNTEAFF; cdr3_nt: TGTGCCAGCAGCATACAGGTTTCGAACACTGAAGCTTTCTTT
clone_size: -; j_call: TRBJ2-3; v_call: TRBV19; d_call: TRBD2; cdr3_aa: CASSIDLREGLFITDTQYF; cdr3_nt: TGTGCCAGTAGTATAGATCTGAGGGAGGGCCTGTTTATTACAGATACGCAGTATTTT
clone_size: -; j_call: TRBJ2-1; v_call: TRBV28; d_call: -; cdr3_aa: CASSTRVNEQFF; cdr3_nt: TGTGCCAGCAGTACCAGGGTGAATGAGCAGTTCTTC
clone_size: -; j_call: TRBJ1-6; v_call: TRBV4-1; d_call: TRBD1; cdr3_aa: CASRTLTGMNSPLHF; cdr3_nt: TGCGCCAGCAGGACACTGACAGGGATGAATTCACCCCTCCACTTT
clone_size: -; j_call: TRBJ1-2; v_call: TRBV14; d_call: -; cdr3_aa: CASSQGGIPNYGYTF; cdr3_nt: TGTGCCAGCAGCCAAGGGGGCATACCAAACTATGGCTACACCTTC
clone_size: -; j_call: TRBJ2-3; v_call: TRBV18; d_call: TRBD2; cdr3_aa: CASSSGSGTQDTQYF; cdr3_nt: TGTGCCAGCTCATCAGGAAGCGGGACTCAAGATACGCAGTATTTT
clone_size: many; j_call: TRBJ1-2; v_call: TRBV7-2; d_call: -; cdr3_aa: CASSLAPNYGYTF; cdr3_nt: TGTGCCAGCAGCTTAGCTCCGAACTATGGCTACACCTTC
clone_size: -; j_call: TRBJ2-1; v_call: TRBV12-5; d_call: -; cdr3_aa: CASGLVQTGGPYNEQFF; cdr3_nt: TGTGCTAGTGGTTTGGTACAAACAGGTGGGCCGTACAATGAGCAGTTCTTC
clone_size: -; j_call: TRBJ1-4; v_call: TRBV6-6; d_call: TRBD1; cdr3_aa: CASTPDREELFF; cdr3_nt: TGTGCCAGCACTCCCGACAGGGAGGAACTGTTTTTT
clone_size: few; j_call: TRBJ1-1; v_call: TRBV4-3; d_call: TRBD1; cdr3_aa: CASSQDGTGGTEAFF; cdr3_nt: TGCGCCAGCAGCCAAGACGGGACAGGGGGCACTGAAGCTTTCTTT
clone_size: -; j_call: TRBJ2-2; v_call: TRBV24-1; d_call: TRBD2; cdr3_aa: CATSDLAGRANTGELFF; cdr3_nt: TGTGCCACCAGTGATCTAGCGGGAAGGGCGAACACCGGGGAGCTGTTTTTT
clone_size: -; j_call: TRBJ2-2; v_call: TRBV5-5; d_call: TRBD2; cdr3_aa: CASSKGLAGQTNTGELFF; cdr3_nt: TGTGCCAGCAGCAAAGGCCTAGCGGGACAGACGAACACCGGGGAGCTGTTTTTT
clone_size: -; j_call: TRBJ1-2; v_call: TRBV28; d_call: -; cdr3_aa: CASSIPGHLYGYTF; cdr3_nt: TGTGCCAGCAGTATACCGGGACACCTCTATGGCTACACCTTC
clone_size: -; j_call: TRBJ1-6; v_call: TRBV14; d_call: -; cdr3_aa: CASSLTGFPNSPLHF; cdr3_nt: TGTGCCAGCAGCCTGACGGGGTTCCCAAATTCACCCCTCCACTTT
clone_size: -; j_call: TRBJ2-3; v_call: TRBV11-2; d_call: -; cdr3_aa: CASSPTPDTQYF; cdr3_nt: TGTGCCAGCAGCCCGACACCAGATACGCAGTATTTT
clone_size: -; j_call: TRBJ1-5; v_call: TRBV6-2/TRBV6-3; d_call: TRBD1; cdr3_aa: CASSLPSPSGTGVVRSNQPQHF; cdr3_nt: TGTGCCAGCAGCCTACCAAGCCCCTCCGGGACAGGGGTAGTAAGGAGCAATCAGCCCCAGCATTTT
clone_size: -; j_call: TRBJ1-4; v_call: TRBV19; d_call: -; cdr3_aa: CASSPGVGREKLFF; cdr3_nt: TGTGCCAGTAGTCCCGGCGTTGGGCGTGAAAAACTGTTTTTT
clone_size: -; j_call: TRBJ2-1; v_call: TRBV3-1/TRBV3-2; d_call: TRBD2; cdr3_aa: CASSQGRDWGDVFF; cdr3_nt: TGTGCCAGCAGCCAGGGGAGGGATTGGGGCGACGTATTCTTC
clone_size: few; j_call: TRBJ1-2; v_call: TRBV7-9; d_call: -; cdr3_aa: CASSRPEGDLTF; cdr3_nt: TGTGCCAGCAGCCGTCCCGAAGGGGATTTGACCTTC
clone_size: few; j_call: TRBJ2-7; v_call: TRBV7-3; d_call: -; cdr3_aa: CASSLAGPHEQYF; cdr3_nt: TGTGCCAGCAGCTTAGCGGGGCCCCACGAGCAGTACTTC
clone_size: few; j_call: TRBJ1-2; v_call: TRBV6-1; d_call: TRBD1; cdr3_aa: CASSAGRPPGGYGYTF; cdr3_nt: TGTGCCAGCAGTGCTGGACGTCCCCCAGGGGGGTATGGCTACACCTTC
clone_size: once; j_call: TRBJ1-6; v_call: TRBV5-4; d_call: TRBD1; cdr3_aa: CASSSNIQGRGSPLHF; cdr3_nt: TGTGCCAGCAGCTCAAATATACAGGGGAGAGGTTCACCCCTCCACTTT
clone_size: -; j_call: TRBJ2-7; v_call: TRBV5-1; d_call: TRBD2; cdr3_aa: CASSQRGGSSYEQYF; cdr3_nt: TGCGCCAGCAGCCAGCGGGGAGGGAGCTCCTACGAGCAGTACTTC
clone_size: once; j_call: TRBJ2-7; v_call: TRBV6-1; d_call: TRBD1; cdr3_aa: CASSEGQGAREQYF; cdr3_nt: TGTGCCAGCAGTGAAGGGCAGGGGGCAAGGGAGCAGTACTTC
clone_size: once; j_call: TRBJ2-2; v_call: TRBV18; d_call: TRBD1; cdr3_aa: CASSPRGQINTGELFF; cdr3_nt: TGTGCCAGCTCACCCAGGGGACAGATAAACACCGGGGAGCTGTTTTTT
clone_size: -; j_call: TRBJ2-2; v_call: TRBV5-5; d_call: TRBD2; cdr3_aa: CASSLLGGAGELFF; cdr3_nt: TGTGCCAGCAGCTTGCTCGGGGGGGCCGGGGAGCTGTTTTTT
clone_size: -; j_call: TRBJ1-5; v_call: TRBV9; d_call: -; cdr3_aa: CASSVGGAVNQPQHF; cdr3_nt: TGTGCCAGCAGCGTCGGCGGGGCCGTCAATCAGCCCCAGCATTTT
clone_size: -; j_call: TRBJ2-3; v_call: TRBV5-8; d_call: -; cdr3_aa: CASSPGLGIADTQYF; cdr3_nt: TGTGCCAGCAGCCCGGGCCTCGGGATAGCAGATACGCAGTATTTT
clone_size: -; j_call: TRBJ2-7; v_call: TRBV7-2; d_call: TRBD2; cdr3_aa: CASSSLSGGAYEQYF; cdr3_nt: TGTGCCAGCAGCTCCCTCAGCGGGGGGGCTTACGAGCAGTACTTC
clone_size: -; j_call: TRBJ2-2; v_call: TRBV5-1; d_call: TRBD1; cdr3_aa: CASSRTGSGELFF; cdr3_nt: TGCGCCAGCAGCCGGACAGGGTCCGGGGAGCTGTTTTTT
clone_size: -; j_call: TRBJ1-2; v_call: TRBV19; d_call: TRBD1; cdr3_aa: CASSRAGQPNYGYTF; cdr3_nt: TGTGCCAGTAGCCGGGCGGGACAGCCAAACTATGGCTACACCTTC